This T cell receptor beta chain was captured in a study of T-cell reconstitution after alpha-beta-depleted transplantation in children (dated by TCRdb to 2015 to 2016). The study in broad terms: Using TCR repertoire profiling, the study quantitatively followed how T-cell immune reconstitution unfolded in children after TCRalphabeta/CD19-depleted allogeneic hematopoietic cell transplantation.

About this clonotype: Its antigen has not been determined. Base qualities are not recorded, but no much larger clone differs from it by a single base.

Trimming removed 0 bases from V and 3 bases from J, leaving 6 bases between the germline ends. The germline V gene (reference sequence) yields LNHNV for CDR1 and YYDKDF for CDR2. Reading from cysteine to phenylalanine, the CDR3 counts 14 amino acids. CDR3 DNA is the only sequence kept; it has 42 bases, read in frame from the first base. The library was generated by PCR. The run used an Illumina HiSeq 2500. Molecular barcoding was employed in the preparation of TCR libraries, with unique molecular identifiers being used to normalize TCRbeta repertoire quantification. Clones were called with MiXCR by TCRdb after fastp trimmed the public reads at Q25, and only in-frame beta chains were retained. CDR3 protein duplicates are merged, each entry listing the most common genes and DNA. Within this sample are some 280,000 distinct CDR3 sequences, with about a tenth of them counted one time only. The ten largest account for around 9.1% of the sample.

The sequence was collected from a human donor who donated a stem cell graft to a child with SCID. This chain joins TRBV15 to TRBJ2-1; matching of 5 bases hints at TRBD2 as the D gene. The material was PBMCs from the stem cell graft donor, obtained from the stem cell graft. The CDR3 region reads CATSRDTSYNEQFF. The DNA sequence is TGTGCCACCAGCAGAGATACTAGCTACAATGAGCAGTTCTTC.